The subject of this entry is one TCR beta chain. The sample belongs to a study of blood T cell repertoires in COVID-19. Sequenced by immunoSEQ multiplex PCR; TCRdb stores in-frame clones only, minus some. The sample contains about 130,000 clones, around 83% of which appear only once. Trimming stripped 5 bases from V and 5 bases from J, with 13 bases between. Germline V gene sequence: CDR1 SGHAT, CDR2 FQNNGV. The CDR3 contains 13 residues. The material sequenced was peripheral blood. This sequence originates from a woman older than 75 with acute or convalescent COVID-19. The chain couples TRBV11-2 to TRBJ2-7, with D possibly being TRBD2 (5 bases). The CDR3 DNA is TGTGCCAGCAGCCCGAGGGTAGCTGACGAGCAGTACTTC. This sequence encodes CASSPRVADEQYF.